This T cell receptor beta chain appears in the sequencing data of a study of T cell responses to AZD1222 COVID-19 vaccine. Study context: Recipients boosted at about 4 weeks or about 12 weeks are pooled. Study-level results: None of the repertoires were sampled until the peak T cell response had passed. Most donors were white British, females outnumbered males, and clonal diversity was possibly underestimated.

Concerning this clone itself: Its antigen is still unknown.

The method was immunoSEQ multiplex PCR; TCRdb's version includes in-frame clones alone and lacks a portion of them. The sample carries about 130,000 clones, over 75% recorded once. This CDR3 comprises 16 residues. Germline CDR1 and CDR2: SGDLS and YYNGEE. Between the trimmed V and J ends, which lost 0 bases and 7 bases, there was a span of 19 bases. This clonotype originated in an adult in good health. The sequencing used peripheral blood, collected on day 0 of AZD1222 vaccination. J is TRBJ2-5 and V is TRBV9; maybe TRBD1 (5 bases). The CDR3 nucleotides read TGTGCCAGCAGCGTAGCTATTGGGCAGGGCGAAGTGACCCAGTACTTC. This codes for CASSVAIGQGEVTQYF.